The 3 T cell receptor beta chains given below trace back to one sample, sequenced in a study of PD-1 blockade in mismatch repair-deficient tumors. Repertoires were generated with immunoSEQ multiplex PCR, while TCRdb's copy carries only in-frame clones and drops some. The sample consists of roughly 110,000 clones, over 60% of them appearing once. This specimen was peripheral blood, taken roughly 60 weeks after starting pembrolizumab. These TCRs come from an adult with mismatch repair-deficient cancer.

This clone appeared once. The chain recombines TRBV19 with TRBJ2-7; 11 bases are shared with TRBD2. The CDR3 loop spans 14 amino acids. CDR1 is LNHDA and CDR2 is SQIVND in the germline V gene (reference sequence). The V gene end was trimmed by 8 bases and the J gene end by 4 bases; junction bases not matched to a gene: 7. In nucleotides, the CDR3 is TGTGCCAGTTCGGAGACTAGCGGGGAGTACGAGCAGTACTTC. Protein: CASSETSGEYEQYF.

The chain combines TRBV6-5 with TRBJ1-5; tentative D call: TRBD1 (5 bases). The CDR3 length is 13 residues. V was shortened by 8 bases and J by 7 bases, with 15 bases between the two germline ends. Germline CDR1 and CDR2: MNHEY and SVGAGI. CDR3 bases: TGTGCCAGCGGCTTGATGGGGCGACAGCCCCAGCATTTT. Translation: CASGLMGRQPQHF.

V usage is TRBV6-4 and J usage is TRBJ2-1; TRBD1 agrees at 7 bases. Germline V gives CDR1 MRHNA, CDR2 SNTAGT. This CDR3 has 16 residues. Trimming at V came to 2 bases and at J to 3 bases, leaving 7 bases not matched to a gene. The CDR3 region is CASSDSGTGVYNEQFF. DNA of the CDR3: TGTGCCAGCAGTGACAGTGGAACAGGGGTCTACAATGAGCAGTTCTTC.